This T cell receptor (beta chain) was recorded in a study of blood T cell repertoires in COVID-19. The overall study: The samples span acute and convalescent COVID-19 from the United States, Italy and Spain. In each case, the material was cDNA or gDNA derived from T cells, B-cell-depleted T cells, or PBMCs.

Study processing details: Amplification with reference gene primers provided the estimates of nucleated cell counts. Sequenced by immunoSEQ multiplex PCR; TCRdb stores in-frame clones only, minus some. Clonal size and the V and J genes are those of that table, whereas D and trimming came from the DNA. The table lists 290,000 or so clones, about 85% of them singletons. The clonotype was recovered from a man between 18 and 35 years old with active or convalescent COVID-19. Input material: peripheral blood.

This CDR3 is CASSLAAGGSGYGYTF. The CDR3 nucleotides read TGTGCCAGCAGCTTGGCGGCAGGGGGTTCTGGCTATGGCTACACCTTC. The rearrangement joins TRBV5-5 to TRBJ1-2; 7 nucleotides match TRBD1. V lost 0 bases to trimming and J lost 4 bases; unmatched junction nucleotides: 9. CDR3 length: 16 residues. The germline CDR1 and CDR2 sequences are SGHKS and YYEKEE (reference sequence).